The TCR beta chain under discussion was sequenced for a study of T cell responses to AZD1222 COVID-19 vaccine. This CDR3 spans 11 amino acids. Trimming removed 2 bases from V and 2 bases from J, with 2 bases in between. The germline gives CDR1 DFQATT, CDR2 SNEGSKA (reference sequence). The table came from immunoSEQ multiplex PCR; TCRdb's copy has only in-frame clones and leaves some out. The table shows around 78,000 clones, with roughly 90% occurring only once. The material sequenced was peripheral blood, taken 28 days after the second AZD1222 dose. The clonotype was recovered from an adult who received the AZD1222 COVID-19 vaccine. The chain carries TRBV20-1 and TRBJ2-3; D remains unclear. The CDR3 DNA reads TGCAGTGCTAGACACACAGATACGCAGTATTTT. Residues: CSARHTDTQYF.